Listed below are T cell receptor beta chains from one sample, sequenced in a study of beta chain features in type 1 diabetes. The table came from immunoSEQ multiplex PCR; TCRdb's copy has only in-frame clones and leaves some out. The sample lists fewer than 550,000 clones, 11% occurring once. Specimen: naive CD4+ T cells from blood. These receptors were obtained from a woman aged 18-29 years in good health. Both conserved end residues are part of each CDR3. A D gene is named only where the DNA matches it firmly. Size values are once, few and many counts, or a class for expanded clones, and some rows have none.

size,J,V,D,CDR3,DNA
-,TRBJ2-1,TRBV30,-,CAWSVLSEQFF,TGTGCCTGGAGTGTTTTAAGTGAGCAGTTCTTC
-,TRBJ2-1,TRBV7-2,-,CASSPRAGILKNEQFF,TGTGCCAGCAGCCCCAGGGCGGGGATTTTGAAGAATGAGCAGTTCTTC
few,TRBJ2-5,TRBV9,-,CASSVERGGETQYF,TGTGCCAGCAGCGTAGAACGGGGCGGGGAGACCCAGTACTTC
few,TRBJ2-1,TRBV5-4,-,CASSLVKGIDEQFF,TGTGCCAGCAGCTTGGTTAAGGGGATCGATGAGCAGTTCTTC
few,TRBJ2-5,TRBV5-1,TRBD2,CASSLGLAGGSETQYF,TGCGCCAGCAGCTTGGGACTAGCGGGAGGCTCAGAGACCCAGTACTTC
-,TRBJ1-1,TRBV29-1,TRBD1,CSVGQGGRAFF,TGCAGCGTTGGGCAGGGGGGGCGAGCTTTCTTT
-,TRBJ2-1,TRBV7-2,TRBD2,CASSFSLVSGHEQFF,TGTGCCAGCAGCTTTTCCTTGGTTAGCGGGCATGAGCAGTTCTTC
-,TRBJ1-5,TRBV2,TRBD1,CASSQTGAVQPQHF,TGTGCCAGCAGTCAGACAGGGGCAGTGCAGCCCCAGCATTTT
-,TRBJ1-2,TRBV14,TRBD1,CASSRSRTGLGGYTF,TGTGCCAGCAGCCGCTCCCGGACAGGTCTGGGAGGCTACACCTTC
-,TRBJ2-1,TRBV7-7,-,CASGQGQGINEQFF,TGTGCTAGCGGCCAGGGGCAGGGAATCAATGAGCAGTTCTTC